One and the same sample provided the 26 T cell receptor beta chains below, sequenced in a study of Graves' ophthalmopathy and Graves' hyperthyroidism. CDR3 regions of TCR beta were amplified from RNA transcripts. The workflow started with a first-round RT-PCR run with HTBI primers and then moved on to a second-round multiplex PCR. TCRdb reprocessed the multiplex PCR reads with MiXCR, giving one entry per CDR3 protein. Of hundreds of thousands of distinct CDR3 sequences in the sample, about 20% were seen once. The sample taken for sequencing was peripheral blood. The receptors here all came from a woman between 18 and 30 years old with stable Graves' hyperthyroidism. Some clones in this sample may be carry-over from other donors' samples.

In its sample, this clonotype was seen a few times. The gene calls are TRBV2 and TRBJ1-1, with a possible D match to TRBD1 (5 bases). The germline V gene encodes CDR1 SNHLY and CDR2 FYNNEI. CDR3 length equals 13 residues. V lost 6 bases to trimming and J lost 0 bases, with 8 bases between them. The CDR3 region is CASRGDVNTEAFF. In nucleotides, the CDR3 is TGTGCCAGCAGAGGGGACGTGAACACTGAAGCTTTCTTT.

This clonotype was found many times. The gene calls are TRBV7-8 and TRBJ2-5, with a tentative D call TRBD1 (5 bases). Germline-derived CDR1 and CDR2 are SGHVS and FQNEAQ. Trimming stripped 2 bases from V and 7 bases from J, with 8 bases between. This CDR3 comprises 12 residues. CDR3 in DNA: TGTGCCAGCAGCTTACCCCAGGGGACCCAGTACTTC. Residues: CASSLPQGTQYF.

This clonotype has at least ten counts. The CDR3 is CASSLAYIFSGNTIYF. The CDR3 nucleotides read TGTGCCAGCAGTTTAGCTTACATCTTCTCTGGAAACACCATATATTTT. The chain recombines TRBV12-3 or TRBV12-4 with TRBJ1-3, with D unclear. The CDR3 length is 16 residues. V lost 0 bases and J lost 0, with 9 bases in between.

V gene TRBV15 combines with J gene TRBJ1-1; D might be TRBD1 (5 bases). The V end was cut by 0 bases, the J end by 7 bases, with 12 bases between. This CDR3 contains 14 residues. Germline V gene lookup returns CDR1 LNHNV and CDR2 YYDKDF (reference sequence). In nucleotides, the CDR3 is TGTGCCACCAGCAGAGACAGGGAGGTGGTTGAAGCTTTCTTT. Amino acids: CATSRDREVVEAFF.

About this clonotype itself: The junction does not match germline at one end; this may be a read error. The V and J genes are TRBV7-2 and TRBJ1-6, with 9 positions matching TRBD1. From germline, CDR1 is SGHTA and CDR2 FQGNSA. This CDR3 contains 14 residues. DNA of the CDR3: TGTGCCAGCAGCTTGGGGACAGGGAATTCACCCCCCCACTTT. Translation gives CASSLGTGNSPPHF.

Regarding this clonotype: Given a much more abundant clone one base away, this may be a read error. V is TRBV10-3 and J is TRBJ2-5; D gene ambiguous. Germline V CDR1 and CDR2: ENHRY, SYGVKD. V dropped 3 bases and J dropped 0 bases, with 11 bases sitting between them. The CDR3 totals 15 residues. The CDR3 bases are TGTGCCATCAGTGAAGGACGGGCGTACCAAGAGACCCAGTACTTC. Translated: CAISEGRAYQETQYF.

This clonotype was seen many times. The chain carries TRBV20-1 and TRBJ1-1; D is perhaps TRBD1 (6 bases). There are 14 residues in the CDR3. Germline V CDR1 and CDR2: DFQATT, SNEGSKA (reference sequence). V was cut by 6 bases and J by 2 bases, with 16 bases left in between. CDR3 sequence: CSAKQGPGNTEAFF. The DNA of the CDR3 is TGCAGTGCCAAGCAGGGGCCTGGAAACACTGAAGCTTTCTTT.

Written as DNA, the CDR3 is TGCGCCAGCAGCCCAGAGCAGGGGAATGGCAATCAGCCCCAGCATTTT. Its protein product is CASSPEQGNGNQPQHF. The V call is TRBV4-1, the J call TRBJ1-5; the D gene is possibly TRBD1 (6 bases). The CDR3 sequence is 16 residues long. Trimming left V 4 bases short and J 2 bases short, with 15 bases between. The germline V gene has CDR1 MGHRA and CDR2 YSYEKL.

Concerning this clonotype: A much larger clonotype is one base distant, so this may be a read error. CDR3 loop: CASVPLDRESYQPQRF. The CDR3, as DNA: TGTGCCAGCGTTCCCCTGGACAGGGAATCCTATCAGCCCCAGCGTTTT. The chain carries TRBV2 and TRBJ1-5, with 8 bases aligning to TRBD1. Germline-derived CDR1 and CDR2 are SNHLY and FYNNEI. The CDR3 totals 16 residues. The full variable domain, rest sourced from reference TRBV2 and TRBJ1-5, is EPEVTQTPSHQVTQMGQEVILRCVPISNHLYFYWYRQILGQKVEFLVSFYNNEISEKSEIFDDQFSVERPDGSNFTLKIRSTKLEDSAMYFCASVPLDRESYQPQRFGDGTRLSIL.

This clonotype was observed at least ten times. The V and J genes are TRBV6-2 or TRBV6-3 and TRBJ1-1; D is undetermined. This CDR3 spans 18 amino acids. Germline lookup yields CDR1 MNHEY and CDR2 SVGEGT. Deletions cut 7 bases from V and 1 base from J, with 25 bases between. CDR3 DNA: TGTGCCAGCAAACCCTCCGGCAGCCTACTCTACGGGAACACTGAAGCTTTCTTT. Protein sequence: CASKPSGSLLYGNTEAFF.

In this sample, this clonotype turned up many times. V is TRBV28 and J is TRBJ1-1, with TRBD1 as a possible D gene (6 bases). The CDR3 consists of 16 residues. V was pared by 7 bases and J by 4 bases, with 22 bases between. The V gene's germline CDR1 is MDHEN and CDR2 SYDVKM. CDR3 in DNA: TGTGCCAGCACCCTTATTGGGGCGGCAGGGGCCACTGAAGCTTTCTTT. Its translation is CASTLIGAAGATEAFF. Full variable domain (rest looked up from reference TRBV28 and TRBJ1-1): DVKVTQSSRYLVKRTGEKVFLECVQDMDHENMFWYRQDPGLGLRLIYFSYDVKMKEKGDIPEGYSVSREKKERFSLILESASTNQTSMYLCASTLIGAAGATEAFFGQGTRLTVV.

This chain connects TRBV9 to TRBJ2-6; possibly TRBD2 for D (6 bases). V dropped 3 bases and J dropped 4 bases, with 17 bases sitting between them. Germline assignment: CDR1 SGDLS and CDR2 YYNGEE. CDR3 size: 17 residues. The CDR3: CASSAGGWVSGANVLTF. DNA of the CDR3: TGTGCCAGCAGCGCCGGGGGTTGGGTCTCAGGGGCCAACGTCCTGACTTTC.

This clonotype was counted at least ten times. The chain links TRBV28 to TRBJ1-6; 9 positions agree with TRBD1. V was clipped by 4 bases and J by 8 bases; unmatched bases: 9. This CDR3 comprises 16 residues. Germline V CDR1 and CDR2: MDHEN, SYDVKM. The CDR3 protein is CASSSGTGPSYSPLHF. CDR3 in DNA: TGTGCCAGCAGTTCCGGGACAGGGCCTAGTTATTCACCCCTCCACTTT.

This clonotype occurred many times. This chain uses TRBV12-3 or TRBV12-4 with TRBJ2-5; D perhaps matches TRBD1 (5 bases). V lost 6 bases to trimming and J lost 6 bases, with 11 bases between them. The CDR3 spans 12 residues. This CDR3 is CASRPDKKTQYF. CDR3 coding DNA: TGTGCCAGCAGACCGGACAAAAAGACCCAGTACTTC.

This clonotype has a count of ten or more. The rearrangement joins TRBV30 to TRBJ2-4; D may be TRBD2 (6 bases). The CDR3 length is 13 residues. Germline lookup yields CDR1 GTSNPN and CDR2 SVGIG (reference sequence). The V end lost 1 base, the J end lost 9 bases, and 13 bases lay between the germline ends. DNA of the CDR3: TGTGCCTGGAGTGGGAGGGTTCTTAGCATTCAGTACTTC. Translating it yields CAWSGRVLSIQYF.

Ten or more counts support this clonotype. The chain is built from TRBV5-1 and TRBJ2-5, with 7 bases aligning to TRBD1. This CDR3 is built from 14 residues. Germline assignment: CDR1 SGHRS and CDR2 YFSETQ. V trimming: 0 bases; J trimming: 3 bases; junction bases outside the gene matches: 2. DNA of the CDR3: TGCGCCAGCAGCTTGGACAGGGGAGAAGAGACCCAGTACTTC. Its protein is CASSLDRGEETQYF.

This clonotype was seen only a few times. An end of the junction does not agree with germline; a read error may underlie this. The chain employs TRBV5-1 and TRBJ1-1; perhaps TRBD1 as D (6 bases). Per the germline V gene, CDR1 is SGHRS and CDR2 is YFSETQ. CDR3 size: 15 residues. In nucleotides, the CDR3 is TGCGCCAGCAGCGTATACAGGGATTTTCGCACTGAAGCTTCCTTT. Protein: CASSVYRDFRTEASF.

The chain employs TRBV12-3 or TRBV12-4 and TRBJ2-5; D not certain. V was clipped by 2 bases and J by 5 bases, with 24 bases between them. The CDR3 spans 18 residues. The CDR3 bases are TGTGCCAGCAGTTTAATAATCTTTGGGCTAGAACCAAGGGAGACCCAGTACTTC. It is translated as CASSLIIFGLEPRETQYF.

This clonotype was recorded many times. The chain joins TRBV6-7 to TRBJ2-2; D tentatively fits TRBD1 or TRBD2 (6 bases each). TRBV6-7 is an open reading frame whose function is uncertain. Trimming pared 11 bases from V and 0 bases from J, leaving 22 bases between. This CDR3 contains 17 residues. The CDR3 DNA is TGTGCCGGGGGGCACGGGGCGGGTATCGCGAACACCGGGGAGCTGTTTTTT. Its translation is CAGGHGAGIANTGELFF.

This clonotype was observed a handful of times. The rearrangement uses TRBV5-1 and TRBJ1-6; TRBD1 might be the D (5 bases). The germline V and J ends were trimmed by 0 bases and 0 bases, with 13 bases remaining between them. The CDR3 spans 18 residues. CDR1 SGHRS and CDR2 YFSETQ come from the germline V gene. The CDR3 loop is CASSLVGTVSSYNSPLHF. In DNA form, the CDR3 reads TGCGCCAGCAGCTTGGTGGGGACGGTCAGCTCCTATAATTCACCCCTCCACTTT.

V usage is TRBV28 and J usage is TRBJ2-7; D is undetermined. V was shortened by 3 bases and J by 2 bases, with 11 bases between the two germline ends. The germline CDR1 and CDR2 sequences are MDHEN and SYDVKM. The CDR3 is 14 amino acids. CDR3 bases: TGTGCCAGCAGTTTTCGTAGGGCTACCTACGAGCAGTACTTC. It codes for CASSFRRATYEQYF. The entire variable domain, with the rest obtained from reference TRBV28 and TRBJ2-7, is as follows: DVKVTQSSRYLVKRTGEKVFLECVQDMDHENMFWYRQDPGLGLRLIYFSYDVKMKEKGDIPEGYSVSREKKERFSLILESASTNQTSMYLCASSFRRATYEQYFGPGTRLTVT.

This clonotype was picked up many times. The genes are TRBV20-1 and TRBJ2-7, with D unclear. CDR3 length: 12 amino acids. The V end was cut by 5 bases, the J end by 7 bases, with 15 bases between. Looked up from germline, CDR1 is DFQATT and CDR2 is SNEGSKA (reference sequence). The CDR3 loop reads CSAPDQREEQYF. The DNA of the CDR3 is TGCAGTGCTCCCGACCAAAGAGAGGAGCAGTACTTC.

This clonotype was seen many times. The CDR3 sequence is CASSENEQYF. For the CDR3, the DNA is TGTGCCAGCAGTGAAAACGAGCAGTACTTC. V and J are TRBV2 and TRBJ2-7; D remains ambiguous. Germline V gives CDR1 SNHLY, CDR2 FYNNEI. The CDR3 is 10 amino acids. Trimming left V 2 bases short and J 5 bases short, with 1 base between.

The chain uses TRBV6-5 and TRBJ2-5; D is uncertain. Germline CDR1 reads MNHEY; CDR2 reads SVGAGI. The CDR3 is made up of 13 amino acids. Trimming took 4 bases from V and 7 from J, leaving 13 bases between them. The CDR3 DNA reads TGTGCCAGCAGTTCCCCCCCCCCGGCGACCCAGTACTTC. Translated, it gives CASSSPPPATQYF.

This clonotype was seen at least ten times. The CDR3 protein is CASSVGGQGPGYF. The CDR3 nucleotides read TGTGCCAGCAGCGTAGGCGGACAGGGCCCTGGGTACTTC. V is TRBV9 and J is TRBJ2-7; TRBD1 matches 8 bases. The CDR3 is 13 amino acids. Unmatched junction bases numbered 8, after V lost 0 bases and J lost 12 bases. Germline values: CDR1 SGDLS, CDR2 YYNGEE.

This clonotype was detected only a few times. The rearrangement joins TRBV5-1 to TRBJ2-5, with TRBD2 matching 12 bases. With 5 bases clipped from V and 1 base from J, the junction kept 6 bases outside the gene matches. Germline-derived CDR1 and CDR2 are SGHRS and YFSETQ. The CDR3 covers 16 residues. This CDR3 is CASRHALAGGQETQYF. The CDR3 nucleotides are TGCGCCAGCAGACACGCACTAGCGGGAGGCCAAGAGACCCAGTACTTC.